A single sample is the source of the 10 T cell receptor beta chains below, sequenced in a study of early T cells in non-severe SARS-CoV-2 infection. TCRdb re-analysed the 5' RACE reads in MiXCR, keeping a single row per CDR3 protein. The profile shows about 30,000 distinct CDR3 sequences, roughly 6.6% of them singletons. The sequencing input was whole blood. These receptors all stem from an adult who was a healthcare worker with PCR-confirmed SARS-CoV-2 infection or an uninfected control (not recorded which).

The rearrangement joins TRBV28 to TRBJ2-7; tentative D call: TRBD1 (6 bases). Germline V CDR1 and CDR2: MDHEN, SYDVKM. V lost 8 bases, J lost 1 base, and 12 bases lay in between. The CDR3 loop spans 13 amino acids. The CDR3 nucleotides read TGTGCCAGCTTGGACAGCCTGTCCTACGAGCAGTACTTC. Protein sequence: CASLDSLSYEQYF.

This clonotype was counted ten times or more. This chain connects TRBV6-6 to TRBJ1-6; TRBD1 might be the D (6 bases). V lost 4 bases, J lost 0 bases, and 13 bases lay in between. The CDR3 totals 17 residues. Germline CDR1 is MNHNY and CDR2 is SVGAGI (reference sequence). The CDR3 here is CASSFPTGSSYNSPLHF. Here the CDR3 DNA reads TGTGCCAGCAGTTTCCCGACAGGCAGCTCCTATAATTCACCCCTCCACTTT.

This clonotype was counted ten times or more. This chain joins TRBV7-8 and TRBJ1-6; D is possibly TRBD1 (6 bases). Per the germline V gene, CDR1 is SGHVS and CDR2 is FQNEAQ. Trimming left V 4 bases short and J 7 bases short, with 17 bases between. CDR3 length: 16 residues. CDR3 sequence reads: CASSYLNRETNSPLHF. Here the CDR3 DNA reads TGTGCCAGCAGCTATCTAAACAGGGAGACCAATTCACCCCTCCACTTT.

This clonotype was counted ten times or more. The V call is TRBV28, the J call TRBJ1-1; the match to TRBD1 covers 10 bases. This CDR3 has 14 amino acids. Germline CDR1 reads MDHEN; CDR2 reads SYDVKM. Unmatched junction bases numbered 5, after V lost 5 bases and J lost 5 bases. DNA of the CDR3: TGTGCCAGCAGTCCGGGACAGGGGTTTACTGAAGCTTTCTTT. This codes for CASSPGQGFTEAFF.

The table lists this clonotype with many counts. V usage is TRBV28 and J usage is TRBJ2-1; D perhaps matches TRBD2 (6 bases). V gave up 5 bases and J gave up 3 bases, with 8 bases separating them. The length of the CDR3 is 13 residues. Germline assignment: CDR1 MDHEN and CDR2 SYDVKM. The CDR3 nucleotides read TGTGCCAGCAGTATGGACTACTACAATGAGCAGTTCTTC. It is translated as CASSMDYYNEQFF.

This clonotype was recorded at least ten times. V is TRBV5-1 and J is TRBJ2-3; no definite D call. Per the germline V gene, CDR1 is SGHRS and CDR2 is YFSETQ. The CDR3 covers 12 residues. The ends were cut back, 4 bases at V and 3 bases at J, with 6 bases in the middle. The CDR3 coding sequence is TGCGCCAGCAGCGTGAATACAGATACGCAGTATTTT. Translation gives CASSVNTDTQYF.

This clonotype was counted only a few times. The chain couples TRBV28 to TRBJ2-1; 14 bases are shared with TRBD2. This CDR3 region has 15 residues. Germline V gene sequence: CDR1 MDHEN, CDR2 SYDVKM. Germline trimming cut 6 bases from V and 5 bases from J; bases unmatched to any gene: 3. The CDR3 sequence: CASRGTSGSHNEQFF. The CDR3 DNA reads TGTGCCAGCAGGGGGACTAGCGGGAGCCACAATGAGCAGTTCTTC.

This clonotype has ten or more counts. This chain links TRBV6-5 with TRBJ1-1, with unresolved D. CDR1 is MNHEY and CDR2 is SVGAGI in the germline V gene. There are 12 residues in the CDR3. The V gene lost 6 bases and the J gene lost 1 base, with 6 bases spanning the gap. This chain's CDR3 is CASSRTNTEAFF. CDR3 nucleotides: TGTGCCAGCAGCCGGACGAACACTGAAGCTTTCTTT.

The chain has TRBV2 and TRBJ2-7; 9 bases align to TRBD1. Germline V gene sequence: CDR1 SNHLY, CDR2 FYNNEI. CDR3 length equals 15 residues. The ends lost 1 base at V and 5 bases at J; junction bases unmatched: 6. The CDR3: CASSEGQGVINEQYF. The CDR3 nucleotides read TGTGCCAGCAGTGAAGGACAGGGGGTAATCAACGAGCAGTACTTC.

In this sample, this clonotype turned up many times. The chain couples TRBV30 to TRBJ2-6; 8 bases match TRBD2. Trimming cost V 8 bases and J 1 base; bases outside gene matches: 10. The CDR3 consists of 16 residues. CDR1 is GTSNPN, CDR2 SVGIG, per germline (reference sequence). Written as DNA, the CDR3 is TGTGCCACATACTCGGGGGGGAAGTCTGGGGCCAACGTCCTGACTTTC. It codes for CATYSGGKSGANVLTF.